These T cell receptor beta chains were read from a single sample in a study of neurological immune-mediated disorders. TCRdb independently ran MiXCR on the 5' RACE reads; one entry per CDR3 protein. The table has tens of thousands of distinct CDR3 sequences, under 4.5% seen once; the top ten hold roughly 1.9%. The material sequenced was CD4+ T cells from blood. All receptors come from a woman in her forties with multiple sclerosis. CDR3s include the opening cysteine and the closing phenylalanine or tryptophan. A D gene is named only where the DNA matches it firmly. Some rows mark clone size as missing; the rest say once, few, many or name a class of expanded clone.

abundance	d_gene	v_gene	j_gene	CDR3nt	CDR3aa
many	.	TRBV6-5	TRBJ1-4	TGTGCCAGCAGGGAAGGGGGTCCCAGGAGGGAAAAACTGTTTTTT	CASREGGPRREKLFF
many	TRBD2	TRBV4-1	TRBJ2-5	TGCGCCAGCAGCCAAGATCCTTACTCAGCGGGGGAGACCCAGTACTTC	CASSQDPYSAGETQYF
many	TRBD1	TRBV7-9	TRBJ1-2	TGTGCCAGCCGCCGGACAGGGTATGGCTATGGCTACACCTTC	CASRRTGYGYGYTF
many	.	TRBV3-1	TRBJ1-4	TGTGCCAGCAGCCAACATCCGACTGCACAGGGAAAACTGTTTTTT	CASSQHPTAQGKLFF
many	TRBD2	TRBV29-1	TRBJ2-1	TGCAGCGTTGAAGAAGGGACTAGCGGTAATGAGCAGTTCTTC	CSVEEGTSGNEQFF
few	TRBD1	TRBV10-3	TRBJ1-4	TGTGCCATCAGAGCCGGGACAGTGAATGAAAAACTGTTTTTT	CAIRAGTVNEKLFF
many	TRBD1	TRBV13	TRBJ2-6	TGTGCCAGCAGCTTAAGGCCCCGACAGGGGAGGACGGGGGCCAACGTCCTGACTTTC	CASSLRPRQGRTGANVLTF
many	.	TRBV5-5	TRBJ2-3	TGTGCCAGCAGCGAATTCAGGGGAGATACGCAGTATTTT	CASSEFRGDTQYF
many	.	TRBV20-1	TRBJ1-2	TGCAGTGCTAGTAGCACGGGGCAAGGCTACACCTTC	CSASSTGQGYTF
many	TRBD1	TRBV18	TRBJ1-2	TGTGCCAGCTCACCCATATCCGGGACAGGGGACTATGGCTACACCTTC	CASSPISGTGDYGYTF
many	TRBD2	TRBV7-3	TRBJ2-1	TGTGCCAGCAGCTCCCATCGACTAGCGGAGCAGTTCTTC	CASSSHRLAEQFF
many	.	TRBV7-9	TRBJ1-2	TGTGCCAGCAGCCATCCGGGTCCGGGAGGCTACACCTTC	CASSHPGPGGYTF
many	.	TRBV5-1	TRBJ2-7	TGCGCCAGCAGCTTGGACGCGAGGACGGGAACCTACGAGCAGTACTTC	CASSLDARTGTYEQYF
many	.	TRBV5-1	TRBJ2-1	TGCGCCAGCAGCTTGGCACGGCCATACAATGAGCAGTTCTTC	CASSLARPYNEQFF
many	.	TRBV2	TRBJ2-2	TGTGCCAGCAGTGAATGGAGGGGAACCGGGGAGCTGTTTTTT	CASSEWRGTGELFF
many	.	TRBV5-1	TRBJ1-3	TGCGCCAGCAGCTTGATAAGAGGGGCCACCATATATTTT	CASSLIRGATIYF
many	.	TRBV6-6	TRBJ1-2	TGTGCCAGCACCCTAGGGGGGCTGGAGGGCTACACCTTC	CASTLGGLEGYTF
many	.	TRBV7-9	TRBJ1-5	TGTGCCAGCAGTTTGACAGGTTCCCCTGATCAGCCCCAGCATTTT	CASSLTGSPDQPQHF
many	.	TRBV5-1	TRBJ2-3	TGCGCCAGCAGCTTGGCTGGTAGCACAGATACGCAGTATTTT	CASSLAGSTDTQYF
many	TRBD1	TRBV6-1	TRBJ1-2	TGTGCCAGCAGCCTAGGGGACAGTTCAATCACAAACTATGGCTACACCTTC	CASSLGDSSITNYGYTF
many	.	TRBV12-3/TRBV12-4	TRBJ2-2	TGTGCCACGACCCCTGGGGGATTTAGCACCGGGGAGCTGTTTTTT	CATTPGGFSTGELFF
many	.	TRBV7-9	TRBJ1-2	TGTGCCAGCAGCGCCGCCGGGCCTGATAACTATGGCTACACCTTC	CASSAAGPDNYGYTF
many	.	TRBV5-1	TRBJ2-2	TGCGCCAGCAGCTTGGAACCAGGGACTAACACCGGGGAGCTGTTTTTT	CASSLEPGTNTGELFF
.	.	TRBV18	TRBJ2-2	TGTGCCAGCTCACCACCCGGGGCTCGCGACACCGGGGAGCTGTTTTTT	CASSPPGARDTGELFF
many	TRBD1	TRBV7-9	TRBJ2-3	TGTGCCAGCAGCTTGACAGGGGGCATAACAGATACGCAGTATTTT	CASSLTGGITDTQYF
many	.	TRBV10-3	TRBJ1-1	TGTGCCATCAGACGACAGAGAGAGAACACTGAAGCTTTCTTT	CAIRRQRENTEAFF
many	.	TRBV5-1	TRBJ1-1	TGCGCCAGCAGCCCCCTCCCCGGGTCGGACACTGAAGCTTTCTTT	CASSPLPGSDTEAFF